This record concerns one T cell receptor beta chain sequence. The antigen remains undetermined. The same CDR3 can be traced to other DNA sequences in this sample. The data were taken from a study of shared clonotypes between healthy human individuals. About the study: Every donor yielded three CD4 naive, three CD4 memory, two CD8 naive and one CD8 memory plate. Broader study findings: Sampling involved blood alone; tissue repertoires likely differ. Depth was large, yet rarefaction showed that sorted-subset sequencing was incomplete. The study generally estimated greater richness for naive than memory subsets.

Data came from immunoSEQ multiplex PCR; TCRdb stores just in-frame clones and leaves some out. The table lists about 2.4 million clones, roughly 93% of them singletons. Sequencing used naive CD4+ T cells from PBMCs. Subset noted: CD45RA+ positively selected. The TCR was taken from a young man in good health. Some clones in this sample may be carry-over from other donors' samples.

CDR3 coding DNA: TGTGCCAGTAGTATACGTGCCTCTTCTTACGAGCAGTACTTC. Protein sequence: CASSIRASSYEQYF. This chain links TRBV19 with TRBJ2-7, with D unclear. The germline V gene has CDR1 LNHDA and CDR2 SQIVND (reference sequence). V was shortened by 2 bases and J by 4 bases, with 12 bases between the two germline ends. The CDR3 is 14 residues long.